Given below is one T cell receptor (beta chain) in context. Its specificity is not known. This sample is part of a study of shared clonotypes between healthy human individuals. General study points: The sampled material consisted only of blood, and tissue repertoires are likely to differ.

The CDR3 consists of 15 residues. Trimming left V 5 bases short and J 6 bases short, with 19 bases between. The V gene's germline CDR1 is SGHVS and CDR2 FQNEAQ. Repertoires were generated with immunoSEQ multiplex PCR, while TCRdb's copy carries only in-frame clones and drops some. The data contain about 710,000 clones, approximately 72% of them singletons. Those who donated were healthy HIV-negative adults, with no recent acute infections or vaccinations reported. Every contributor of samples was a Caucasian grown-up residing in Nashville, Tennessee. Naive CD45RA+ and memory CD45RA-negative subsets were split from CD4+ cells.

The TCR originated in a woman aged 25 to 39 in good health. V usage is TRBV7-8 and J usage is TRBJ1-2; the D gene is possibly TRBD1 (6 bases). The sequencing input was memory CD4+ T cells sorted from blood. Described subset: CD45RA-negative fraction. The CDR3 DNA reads TGTGCCAGCAGCCCGCCGCGGAGGGGGTTTGATGGCTACACCTTC. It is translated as CASSPPRRGFDGYTF.